This T cell receptor beta chain derives from a study of graft-versus-host responses after intestinal transplantation. Trimming took 8 bases from V and 3 from J; bases not matched to a gene: 8. Germline lookup yields CDR1 SEHNR and CDR2 FQNEAQ (reference sequence). This CDR3 has 15 residues. Study results and caveats: Within allografts, high graft-versus-host to host-versus-graft clonal ratios were seen among patients with graft-donor T cell macrochimerism.

The protocol was immunoSEQ multiplex PCR, while the TCRdb copy is restricted to in-frame clones and leaves out a portion. The table records about 40,000 clones, just over 90% of them present only once. A few counts support this clone. Its antigen is currently unknown. This TCR was recovered from a human patient who received an intestinal transplant, so some T cells may come from the graft donor. This sample comprised PBMCs, obtained 700 to 850 days after intestinal transplantation. The rearrangement links TRBV7-9 to TRBJ2-1, with TRBD1 identical over 9 bases. The CDR3 spells CASFFGTGNYNEQFF. The CDR3 bases are TGTGCCAGCTTTTTCGGGACAGGGAACTACAATGAGCAGTTCTTC.